One sample yielded the 28 T cell receptor beta chains listed below, sequenced in a study of cytomegalovirus exposure and HLA in healthy donors. The data were produced by immunoSEQ multiplex PCR, yet TCRdb's version contains in-frame clones alone and is incomplete. The sample carries hundreds of thousands of clones, approximately 80% recorded once. The sequenced material came from PBMCs. The receptors were sampled from a woman in her twenties or thirties in good health and CMV-seropositive.

This rearrangement joins TRBV11-2 to TRBJ2-5; 8 nucleotides match TRBD1. Trimming at V came to 5 bases and at J to 5 bases, leaving 10 bases not matched to a gene. CDR1 SGHAT and CDR2 FQNNGV come from the germline V gene. The length of the CDR3 is 15 residues. The CDR3 sequence: CASSPGQGVIETQYF. As DNA, the CDR3 is TGTGCCAGCAGCCCTGGACAGGGTGTGATCGAGACCCAGTACTTC.

This chain connects TRBV5-4 to TRBJ1-4, with D possibly matching TRBD1 (5 bases). Germline CDR1 is SGHNT and CDR2 is YYREEE (reference sequence). This CDR3 spans 16 amino acids. Trimming shortened V by 0 bases and J by 5 bases, and 14 bases separated the two germline ends. Written as DNA, the CDR3 is TGTGCCAGCAGCTTGGAAAGGGGCCGGAAAAATGAAAAACTGTTTTTT. This sequence encodes CASSLERGRKNEKLFF.

The chain's CDR3 is CAWKPRDELFF. The CDR3 DNA reads as TGTGCCTGGAAACCCCGGGACGAGCTGTTTTTT. The chain recombines TRBV30 with TRBJ2-2; D could derive from TRBD1 or TRBD2 (5 bases each). The length of the CDR3 is 11 residues. V was shortened by 4 bases and J by 11 bases, with 11 bases between the two germline ends. Germline values: CDR1 GTSNPN, CDR2 SVGIG (reference sequence).

J is TRBJ1-2 and V is TRBV6-5; D is ambiguous. The CDR3 covers 13 residues. V was shortened by 4 bases and J by 4 bases, with 10 bases between the two germline ends. Germline CDR1 is MNHEY and CDR2 is SVGAGI. Here the CDR3 reads CASSSPGSYGYTF. CDR3 nucleotides: TGTGCCAGCAGTTCACCGGGGAGCTATGGCTACACCTTC.

This chain connects TRBV29-1 to TRBJ2-5; possible D gene TRBD1, 5 bases. V was trimmed by 1 base and J by 2 bases, leaving 14 bases between them. CDR1 is SQVTM, CDR2 ANQGSEA, per germline. There are 15 residues in the CDR3. The CDR3 DNA sequence: TGCAGCGTTGAAGGCCCGGGCAGGACACAAGAGACCCAGTACTTC. Its protein is CSVEGPGRTQETQYF. The whole variable domain, remainder taken from reference TRBV29-1 and TRBJ2-5, is SAVISQKPSRDICQRGTSLTIQCQVDSQVTMMFWYRQQPGQSLTLIATANQGSEATYESGFVIDKFPISRPNLTFSTLTVSNMSPEDSSIYLCSVEGPGRTQETQYFGPGTRLLVL.

This chain joins TRBV4-3 and TRBJ2-7, with D perhaps TRBD2 (5 bases). The CDR3 runs 13 residues. In germline, CDR1 is LGHNA, CDR2 YSLEER. V was pared by 6 bases and J by 6 bases, with 15 bases between. The CDR3 region is CASSWGDPGEQYF. CDR3 coding DNA: TGCGCCAGCAGTTGGGGAGACCCCGGCGAGCAGTACTTC.

The chain couples TRBV5-1 to TRBJ2-1, with D unclear. In germline, CDR1 is SGHRS, CDR2 YFSETQ. The CDR3 covers 12 residues. Deletions cut 0 bases from V and 10 bases from J, with 8 bases between. CDR3 protein: CASSLASWEQFF. The CDR3 DNA is TGCGCCAGCAGCTTGGCAAGCTGGGAGCAGTTCTTC.

This chain uses TRBV5-1 with TRBJ2-7; 8 positions agree with TRBD1. The junction had 4 bases not matched to a gene; V was cut back by 0 bases and J by 2 bases. The CDR3 is 15 residues long. The germline V gene has CDR1 SGHRS and CDR2 YFSETQ. The CDR3 loop reads CASSLVFRGPYEQYF. In DNA form, the CDR3 reads TGCGCCAGCAGCTTGGTTTTCAGGGGGCCCTACGAGCAGTACTTC.

The CDR3 protein is CASSEPGQGGKETQYF. In DNA, the CDR3 is TGTGCCAGCAGCGAACCGGGACAGGGGGGTAAAGAGACCCAGTACTTC. The genes are TRBV9 and TRBJ2-5, with TRBD1 matching over 11 bases. This CDR3 comprises 16 residues. After removal of 3 bases from V and 3 bases from J, the junction contained 7 bases not matched to a gene. CDR1 is SGDLS and CDR2 is YYNGEE in the germline V gene. The full variable domain, its missing parts supplied by reference TRBV9 and TRBJ2-5, is DSGVTQTPKHLITATGQRVTLRCSPRSGDLSVYWYQQSLDQGLQFLIQYYNGEERAKGNILERFSAQQFPDLHSELNLSSLELGDSALYFCASSEPGQGGKETQYFGPGTRLLVL.

The genes are TRBV27 and TRBJ1-1, with D maybe TRBD1 (6 bases). Trimming took 1 base from V and 4 from J, leaving 22 bases between them. Germline CDR1 is MNHEY and CDR2 is SMNVEV (reference sequence). The CDR3 runs 18 residues. As DNA, the CDR3 is TGTGCCAGCAGTTTATTGGTTGGGGGCGCCGGGATTGGCACTGAAGCTTTCTTT. Amino acids: CASSLLVGGAGIGTEAFF.

The chain carries TRBV30 and TRBJ2-2; D is undetermined. The CDR3 has 13 residues. Germline V gene sequence: CDR1 GTSNPN, CDR2 SVGIG (reference sequence). The V and J ends lost 2 bases and 0 bases respectively, with 4 bases between them. The CDR3 is CAWSISNTGELFF. In nucleotides, the CDR3 is TGTGCCTGGAGTATATCGAACACCGGGGAGCTGTTTTTT.

This clone appeared a single time. The CDR3 here is CASGLLRDTLSNTGELFF. CDR3 sequence (DNA): TGTGCTAGTGGTTTGCTCCGGGATACCTTATCGAACACCGGGGAGCTGTTTTTT. The chain links TRBV12-5 to TRBJ2-2; TRBD2 might be the D (5 bases). This CDR3 is 18 amino acids long. Germline V lookup: CDR1 LGHNT, CDR2 FRNRAP. V was cut by 2 bases and J by 0 bases, with 16 bases left in between. Using reference TRBV12-5 and TRBJ2-2 for the parts outside the CDR3, the full variable domain is DARVTQTPRHKVTEMGQEVTMRCQPILGHNTVFWYRQTMMQGLELLAYFRNRAPLDDSGMPKDRFSAEMPDATLATLKIQPSEPRDSAVYFCASGLLRDTLSNTGELFFGEGSRLTVL.

The V call is TRBV4-1, the J call TRBJ1-1, with D perhaps matching TRBD1 (5 bases). The CDR3 length is 14 residues. The V gene's germline CDR1 is MGHRA and CDR2 YSYEKL. V was clipped by 1 base and J by 0 bases, with 6 bases between them. CDR3 amino acids: CASSQGGMNTEAFF. The CDR3 coding sequence is TGCGCCAGCAGCCAAGGGGGGATGAACACTGAAGCTTTCTTT.

The gene calls are TRBV5-1 and TRBJ2-3; TRBD2 aligns across 11 bases. The CDR3 spans 16 residues. The ends lost 5 bases at V and 2 bases at J; junction bases unmatched: 7. Germline V gene sequence: CDR1 SGHRS, CDR2 YFSETQ. The CDR3 loop is CASREMTSGDTDTQYF. The CDR3 DNA reads as TGCGCCAGCAGGGAGATGACTAGCGGGGACACAGATACGCAGTATTTT.

The CDR3 DNA reads as TGTGCCAGCAGTTTAGGGGCTAGCGGATACAATGAGCAGTTCTTC. This codes for CASSLGASGYNEQFF. The genes are TRBV27 and TRBJ2-1; 7 positions match TRBD2. With 2 bases clipped from V and 4 bases from J, the junction kept 5 bases outside the gene matches. This CDR3 has 15 amino acids. Germline V lookup: CDR1 MNHEY, CDR2 SMNVEV (reference sequence).

This chain joins TRBV7-2 and TRBJ2-7; TRBD2 might be the D (5 bases). Germline lookup yields CDR1 SGHTA and CDR2 FQGNSA. The V end was cut by 2 bases, the J end by 1 base, with 9 bases between. This CDR3 is built from 14 residues. In DNA form, the CDR3 reads TGTGCCAGCAGCTTACAGCGAGGGTCCTACGAGCAGTACTTC. It codes for CASSLQRGSYEQYF.

Written as DNA, the CDR3 is TGTGCCAGCACCTTTAGCTCCTACGAGCAGTACTTC. This translates into CASTFSSYEQYF. This chain uses TRBV28 with TRBJ2-7; D remains unclear. Germline V gene data show CDR1 as MDHEN and CDR2 as SYDVKM. The CDR3 is made up of 12 amino acids. V was clipped by 7 bases and J by 0 bases, with 7 bases between them.

The genes are TRBV28 and TRBJ2-5; D is possibly TRBD2 (6 bases). The CDR3 loop spans 12 amino acids. Deletions cut 8 bases from V and 2 bases from J, with 9 bases between. CDR1 MDHEN and CDR2 SYDVKM come from the germline V gene. CDR3 coding DNA: TGTGCCAGCGGAGGGTTTCAAGAGACCCAGTACTTC. It specifies CASGGFQETQYF.

This chain joins TRBV5-1 and TRBJ1-1, with unresolved D. With 0 bases removed from V and 0 bases from J, the gap between germline ends came to 9 bases. There are 15 residues in the CDR3. Germline V gene lookup returns CDR1 SGHRS and CDR2 YFSETQ. The CDR3 DNA follows: TGCGCCAGCAGCTTGGATACCAGCCTGAACACTGAAGCTTTCTTT. Its translation: CASSLDTSLNTEAFF.

The chain combines TRBV5-1 with TRBJ1-1; D unclear. The CDR3 covers 17 residues. The germline CDR1 and CDR2 sequences are SGHRS and YFSETQ. Trimming shortened V by 3 bases and J by 0 bases, and 18 bases separated the two germline ends. DNA of the CDR3: TGCGCCAGCAGCTCCCAATGGGAGGGAAGAATGAACACTGAAGCTTTCTTT. Translated, it gives CASSSQWEGRMNTEAFF.

In this sample, this clone turned up a few times. The DNA for the CDR3 is TGTGCCTGGAGTGCCTCCAAGACGGTGCAAACCTTC. Its translation: CAWSASKTVQTF. The chain recombines TRBV30 with TRBJ1-2; D unclear. The CDR3 totals 12 residues. V dropped 1 base and J dropped 14 bases, with 17 bases sitting between them. Germline lookup yields CDR1 GTSNPN and CDR2 SVGIG (reference sequence).

The chain is built from TRBV4-1 and TRBJ1-5; TRBD1 is a possible D gene (5 bases). V was clipped by 1 base and J by 4 bases, with 17 bases between them. This CDR3 is 17 amino acids long. Germline V gene lookup returns CDR1 MGHRA and CDR2 YSYEKL. The CDR3 is CASSQALPGPRNQPQHF. In DNA form, the CDR3 reads TGCGCCAGCAGCCAAGCATTACCGGGACCGCGTAATCAGCCCCAGCATTTT.

The V gene is TRBV15, the J gene TRBJ1-1; the D gene is possibly TRBD1 (6 bases). The germline V gene has CDR1 LNHNV and CDR2 YYDKDF (reference sequence). V lost 1 base, J lost 7 bases, and 10 bases lay in between. The CDR3 runs 13 residues. CDR3 in amino acids: CATSRVQGSEAFF. The CDR3 DNA reads TGTGCCACCAGCAGAGTTCAGGGGAGTGAAGCTTTCTTT.

The chain couples TRBV18 to TRBJ1-2; tentatively, D is TRBD1 (5 bases). Germline CDR1 KGHSH, CDR2 LQKENI. Trimming pared 3 bases from V and 4 bases from J, leaving 18 bases between. This CDR3 has 16 residues. The CDR3 sequence is CASSPISTVGTYGYTF. The CDR3 nucleotides read TGTGCCAGCTCACCTATATCAACGGTAGGGACCTATGGCTACACCTTC. The full variable domain, rest sourced from reference TRBV18 and TRBJ1-2, is NAGVMQNPRHLVRRRGQEARLRCSPMKGHSHVYWYRQLPEEGLKFMVYLQKENIIDESGMPKERFSAEFPKEGPSILRIQQVVRGDSAAYFCASSPISTVGTYGYTFGSGTRLTVV.

V is TRBV7-9 and J is TRBJ1-1; 11 bases match TRBD1. V gave up 4 bases and J gave up 3 bases; unmatched junction bases: 1. Germline V CDR1 and CDR2: SEHNR, FQNEAQ (reference sequence). There are 14 residues in the CDR3. The CDR3 loop is CASSSGQGDTEAFF. The DNA for the CDR3 is TGTGCCAGCAGCTCGGGACAGGGGGACACTGAAGCTTTCTTT.

J is TRBJ2-4 and V is TRBV2; the D gene could be TRBD1 or TRBD2 (5 bases each). V was trimmed by 8 bases and J by 6 bases, leaving 44 bases between them. The CDR3 spans 23 residues. Germline V gene data show CDR1 as SNHLY and CDR2 as FYNNEI. The chain's CDR3 is CASREGRQNHTSKPRCPRNIQYF. DNA for the CDR3: TGTGCCAGCCGCGAGGGACGTCAGAACCACACGTCGAAACCGCGCTGTCCAAGAAACATTCAGTACTTC. Based on the CDR3 plus reference TRBV2 and TRBJ2-4, the full variable domain is EPEVTQTPSHQVTQMGQEVILRCVPISNHLYFYWYRQILGQKVEFLVSFYNNEISEKSEIFDDQFSVERPDGSNFTLKIRSTKLEDSAMYFCASREGRQNHTSKPRCPRNIQYFGAGTRLSVL.

The chain combines TRBV28 with TRBJ1-2, with D hard to call. V was shortened by 6 bases and J by 1 base, with 9 bases between the two germline ends. The CDR3 has 13 amino acids. Germline assignment: CDR1 MDHEN and CDR2 SYDVKM. CDR3 nucleotide sequence: TGTGCCAGCAGGCCCCAGGATAACTATGGCTACACCTTC. Translating it yields CASRPQDNYGYTF.

The gene calls are TRBV28 and TRBJ2-5; D not resolved. CDR3 length: 10 amino acids. The V end was cut by 6 bases, the J end by 5 bases, with 4 bases between. Germline V gene lookup returns CDR1 MDHEN and CDR2 SYDVKM. The CDR3 coding sequence is TGTGCCAGCAGCGGCGAGACCCAGTACTTC. Its protein is CASSGETQYF.